This T cell receptor beta chain emerged from a study of shared clonotypes between healthy human individuals. Study-level results: Represented diversity (both genetic and exposure-history) was limited by the small number of donors.

For each subset, genomic DNA was distributed in equal portions over several immunoSEQ plates. PBMC DNA, left unsorted, was sequenced on ten immunoSEQ deep assay plates. This table comes from immunoSEQ multiplex PCR, and its TCRdb copy is limited to in-frame clones, with some not included. The sample consists of 450,000 to 650,000 clones, roughly four fifths of them appearing once. As for this clone: Its antigen is unknown.

This CDR3 is 13 amino acids long. Unmatched junction bases numbered 8, after V lost 0 bases and J lost 15 bases. Germline loops: CDR1 KGHSH, CDR2 LQKENI. The rearrangement joins TRBV18 to TRBJ2-1; 7 bases match TRBD1. The clonotype was recovered from a woman between 40 and 50 years old in good health. Some clones in this sample may be carry-over from other donors' samples. Input material: PBMCs. The CDR3 DNA reads TGTGCCAGCTCACCACCAGGCGACAGGGTGTTGTTCTTC. It translates to CASSPPGDRVLFF.